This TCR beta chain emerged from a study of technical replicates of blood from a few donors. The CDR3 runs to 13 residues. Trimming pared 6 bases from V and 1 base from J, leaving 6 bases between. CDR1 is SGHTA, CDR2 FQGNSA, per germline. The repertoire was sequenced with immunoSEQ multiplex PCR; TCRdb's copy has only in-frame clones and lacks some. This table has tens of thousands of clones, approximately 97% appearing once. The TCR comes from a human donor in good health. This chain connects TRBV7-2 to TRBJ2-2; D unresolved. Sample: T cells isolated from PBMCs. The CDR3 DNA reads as TGTGCCAGCAGGAGCAAGAACACCGGGGAGCTGTTTTTT. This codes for CASRSKNTGELFF.